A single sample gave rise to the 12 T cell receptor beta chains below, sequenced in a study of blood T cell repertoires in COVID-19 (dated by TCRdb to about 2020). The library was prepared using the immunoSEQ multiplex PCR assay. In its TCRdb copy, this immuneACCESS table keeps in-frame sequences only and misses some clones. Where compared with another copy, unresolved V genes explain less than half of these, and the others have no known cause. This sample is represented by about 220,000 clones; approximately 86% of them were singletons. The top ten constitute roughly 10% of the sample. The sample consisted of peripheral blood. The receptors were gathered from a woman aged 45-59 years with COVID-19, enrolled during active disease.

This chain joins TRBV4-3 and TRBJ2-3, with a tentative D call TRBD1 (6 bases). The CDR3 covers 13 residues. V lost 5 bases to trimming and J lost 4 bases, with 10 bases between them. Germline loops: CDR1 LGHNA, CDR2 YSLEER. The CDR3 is CASSKRGSDTQYF. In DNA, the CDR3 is TGCGCCAGCAGCAAGAGGGGGTCAGATACGCAGTATTTT.

CDR3 protein: CASSIADTKNIQYF. CDR3 in DNA: TGTGCCAGTAGTATAGCTGACACGAAAAACATTCAGTACTTC. The rearrangement joins TRBV19 to TRBJ2-4; D gene uncertain. V was pared by 1 base and J by 4 bases, with 8 bases between. Germline CDR1 is LNHDA and CDR2 is SQIVND (reference sequence). The CDR3 runs 14 residues.

The CDR3 loop is CASSLRIGRSNQPQHF. The CDR3 DNA follows: TGTGCCAGCAGTTTAAGGATAGGGAGGAGCAATCAGCCCCAGCATTTT. V and J are TRBV28 and TRBJ1-5; D gene uncertain. The germline V gene encodes CDR1 MDHEN and CDR2 SYDVKM. This CDR3 is 16 amino acids long. V was trimmed by 2 bases and J by 1 base, leaving 12 bases between them.

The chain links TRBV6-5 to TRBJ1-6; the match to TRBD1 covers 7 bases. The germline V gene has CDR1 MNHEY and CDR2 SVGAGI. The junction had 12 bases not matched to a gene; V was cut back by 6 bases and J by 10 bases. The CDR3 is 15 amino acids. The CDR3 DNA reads TGTGCCAGCAGAGGAGTGGGACAGACGGGGTCACCCCTCCACTTT. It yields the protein CASRGVGQTGSPLHF.

CDR3 region: CASSLRTDEQFF. The CDR3 DNA reads TGTGCCAGTAGTCTCCGGACAGATGAGCAGTTCTTC. V gene TRBV19 combines with J gene TRBJ2-1; possibly TRBD1 for D (6 bases). Germline-derived CDR1 and CDR2 are LNHDA and SQIVND (reference sequence). V gave up 5 bases and J gave up 8 bases, with 10 bases separating them. The CDR3 contains 12 residues.

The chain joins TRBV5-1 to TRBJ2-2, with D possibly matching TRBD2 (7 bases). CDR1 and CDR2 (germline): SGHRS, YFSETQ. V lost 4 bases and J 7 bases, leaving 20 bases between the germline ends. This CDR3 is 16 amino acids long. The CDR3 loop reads CASSPEVRGASGELFF. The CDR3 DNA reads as TGCGCCAGCAGCCCCGAAGTCCGGGGGGCAAGCGGGGAGCTGTTTTTT.

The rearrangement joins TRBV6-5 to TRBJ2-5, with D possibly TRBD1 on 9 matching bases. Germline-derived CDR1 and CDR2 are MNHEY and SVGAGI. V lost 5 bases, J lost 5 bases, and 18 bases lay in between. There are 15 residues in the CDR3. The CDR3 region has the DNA TGTGCCAGCAGTAGGGACAGGGAGCGGGGGGAGACCCAGTACTTC. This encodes CASSRDRERGETQYF.

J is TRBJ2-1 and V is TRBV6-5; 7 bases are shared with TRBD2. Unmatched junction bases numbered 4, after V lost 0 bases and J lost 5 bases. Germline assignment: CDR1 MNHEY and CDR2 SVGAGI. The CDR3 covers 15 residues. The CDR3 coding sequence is TGTGCCAGCAGTTACTCCTGGACTAGTAACAATGAGCAGTTCTTC. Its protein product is CASSYSWTSNNEQFF.

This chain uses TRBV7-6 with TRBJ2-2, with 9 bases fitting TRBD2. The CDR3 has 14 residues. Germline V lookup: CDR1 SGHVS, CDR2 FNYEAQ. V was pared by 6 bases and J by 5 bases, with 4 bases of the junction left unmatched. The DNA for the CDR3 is TGTGCCAGCAGTTCTAGCGGGGTGACCGGGGAGCTGTTTTTT. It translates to CASSSSGVTGELFF.

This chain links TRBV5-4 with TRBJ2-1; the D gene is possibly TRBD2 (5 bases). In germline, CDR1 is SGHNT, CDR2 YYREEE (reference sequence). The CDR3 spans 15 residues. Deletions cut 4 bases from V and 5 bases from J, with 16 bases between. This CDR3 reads CASSRRHFGDNEQFF. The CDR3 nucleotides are TGTGCCAGCAGCCGGCGTCATTTCGGGGACAATGAGCAGTTCTTC.

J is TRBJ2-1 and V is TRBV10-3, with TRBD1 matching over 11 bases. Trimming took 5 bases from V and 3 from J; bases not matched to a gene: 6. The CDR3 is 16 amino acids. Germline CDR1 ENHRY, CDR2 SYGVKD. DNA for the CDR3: TGTGCCATCAGTCCGGGGACAGGGGGTTTCTACAATGAGCAGTTCTTC. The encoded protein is CAISPGTGGFYNEQFF.

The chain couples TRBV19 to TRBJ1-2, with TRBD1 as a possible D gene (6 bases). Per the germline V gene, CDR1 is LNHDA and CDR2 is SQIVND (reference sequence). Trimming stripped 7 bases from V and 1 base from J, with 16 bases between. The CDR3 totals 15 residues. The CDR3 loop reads CASTTDRRNNYGYTF. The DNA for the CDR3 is TGTGCCAGTACTACTGACAGGAGAAATAACTATGGCTACACCTTC.